Each of the 30 T cell receptor beta chains below was sequenced from the same sample in a study of blood T cells in healthy people across ages. Alongside a J-beta primer mix, a sample-barcoded 5' primer served in a second PCR lasting roughly 6 to 11 cycles. Each CDR3 protein is one row after TCRdb ran MiXCR on the 5' RACE reads. This sample has over 1,500,000 distinct CDR3 sequences; roughly 50% occur once, and the top ten carry approximately 2%. Sequencing input: blood. The receptor set was obtained from a woman aged 40 to 50 in good health.

This clonotype was recorded once. This chain uses TRBV29-1 with TRBJ2-5, with TRBD2 matching 10 bases. V lost 1 base to trimming and J lost 11 bases; unmatched junction nucleotides: 13. The germline V gene encodes CDR1 SQVTM and CDR2 ANQGSEA. This CDR3 comprises 15 residues. CDR3: CSVEGSGGAYNEQYF. The CDR3 DNA reads TGCAGCGTTGAAGGAAGCGGGGGGGCCTACAATGAGCAGTACTTC.

J is TRBJ2-1 and V is TRBV13, with 9 nucleotides matching TRBD2. The CDR3 loop spans 16 amino acids. V shed 2 bases and J 5 bases; nucleotides not matched to a gene: 7. Looked up from germline, CDR1 is PRHDT and CDR2 is FYEKMQ (reference sequence). The DNA of the CDR3 is TGTGCCAGCAGCTTAAGAGGCGGGGGGGGCCACAATGAGCAGTTCTTC. Its translation is CASSLRGGGGHNEQFF.

The rearrangement joins TRBV2 to TRBJ2-3, with D possibly being TRBD1 (5 bases). CDR1 is SNHLY, CDR2 FYNNEI, per germline. The germline V and J ends were trimmed by 0 bases and 4 bases, with 8 bases remaining between them. The length of the CDR3 is 14 residues. The CDR3 spells CASSEAGVSDTQYF. Written as DNA, the CDR3 is TGTGCCAGCAGTGAAGCAGGGGTGTCAGATACGCAGTATTTT.

This chain joins TRBV12-3 or TRBV12-4 and TRBJ2-6; D may match TRBD1 or TRBD2 (5 bases each). V was cut by 5 bases and J by 0 bases, with 20 bases left in between. This CDR3 region has 19 residues. The CDR3 spells CASSLRGGGRNSGANVLTF. The CDR3, as DNA: TGTGCCAGCAGTCTTCGGGGTGGGGGACGAAACTCTGGGGCCAACGTCCTGACTTTC.

The DNA of the CDR3 is TGTGCCAGCAGTTGGAGGGGGGGTGGGGAGACCCAGTACTTC. It is translated as CASSWRGGGETQYF. The J gene is TRBJ2-4, the V gene TRBV28; possible D gene TRBD2, 7 bases. With the DNA end fitting TRBJ2-5 better, the J assignment may be wrong. The CDR3 runs 14 residues. Germline V lookup: CDR1 MDHEN, CDR2 SYDVKM.

CDR3 coding DNA: TGTGCCAGCAGCTTCCCACTAATAGCGGGGGAGGGCAATGAGCAGTACTTC. This translates into CASSFPLIAGEGNEQYF. The gene calls are TRBV11-2 and TRBJ2-5; 9 bases are shared with TRBD2. There are 17 residues in the CDR3. V lost 3 bases, J lost 11 bases, and 19 bases stayed unmatched. Germline CDR1 and CDR2: SGHAT and FQNNGV.

The chain combines TRBV5-1 with TRBJ1-4; D remains ambiguous. Deletions cut 0 bases from V and 2 bases from J, with 5 bases between. The CDR3 has 14 residues. Germline assignment: CDR1 SGHRS and CDR2 YFSETQ. The CDR3 region is CASSLGDTNEKLFF. In DNA, the CDR3 is TGCGCCAGCAGCTTGGGGGATACTAATGAAAAACTGTTTTTT.

A few counts support this clonotype. The J gene is TRBJ2-5, the V gene TRBV6-2 or TRBV6-3; D is ambiguous. The CDR3 has 16 residues. V was trimmed by 2 bases and J by 1 base, leaving 14 bases between them. Per germline, CDR1 MNHEY and CDR2 SVGEGT. The CDR3 DNA sequence: TGTGCCAGCAGTTACGATATTGAGAAACTCCAAGAGACCCAGTACTTC. It codes for CASSYDIEKLQETQYF.

The gene calls are TRBV7-2 and TRBJ2-5; 9 bases align to TRBD2. This CDR3 spans 16 amino acids. V lost 5 bases, J lost 4 bases, and 11 bases stayed unmatched. Germline assignment: CDR1 SGHTA and CDR2 FQGNSA. DNA of the CDR3: TGTGCCAGCAGCCCCAGGGCTAGCGGGGAAGGAGAGACCCAGTACTTC. Translated, it gives CASSPRASGEGETQYF.

This chain uses TRBV3-1 with TRBJ2-7; D possibly uses TRBD1 or TRBD2 (5 bases each). The CDR3 totals 17 residues. Trimming removed 0 bases at V and 0 bases at J, with 15 bases between. Germline CDR1 reads LGHDT; CDR2 reads YNNKEL (reference sequence). CDR3 amino acids: CASSQERGRITSYEQYF. The CDR3, as DNA: TGTGCCAGCAGCCAAGAACGGGGCAGGATAACCTCCTACGAGCAGTACTTC.

This sequence joins TRBV20-1 and TRBJ2-3; 8 nucleotides agree with TRBD2. The ends lost 5 bases at V and 2 bases at J; junction bases unmatched: 9. CDR3 length: 15 residues. In germline, CDR1 is DFQATT, CDR2 SNEGSKA (reference sequence). CDR3: CSARAIAGNTDTQYF. In DNA form, the CDR3 reads TGCAGTGCTCGGGCAATAGCGGGAAACACAGATACGCAGTATTTT.

This clonotype was observed once. This sequence joins TRBV6-6 and TRBJ2-3; 7 bases map to TRBD2. Germline V CDR1 and CDR2: MNHNY, SVGAGI (reference sequence). Unmatched junction bases numbered 3, after V lost 2 bases and J lost 13 bases. The CDR3 loop spans 11 amino acids. The CDR3 nucleotides read TGTGCCAGCAGTTACCGGGGGGAGGAGTATTTT. Encoded protein: CASSYRGEEYF.

V usage is TRBV11-1 and J usage is TRBJ2-4; the D gene is possibly TRBD2 (5 bases). Matching the DNA end better, TRBJ2-5 makes the J call doubtful. CDR3 length: 13 residues. Germline lookup yields CDR1 SGHAT and CDR2 FQDESV (reference sequence). The CDR3 bases are TGTGCCAGCAGCTTGGAGGTCCCAGAGACCCAGTACTTC. Amino acid sequence: CASSLEVPETQYF.

CDR3 DNA: TGTGCCAGCAGTTTGACGAATAGGGATACGCAGTATTTT. It is translated as CASSLTNRDTQYF. J is TRBJ2-3 and V is TRBV27; no clear D. The CDR3 contains 13 residues. Germline CDR1 reads MNHEY; CDR2 reads SMNVEV (reference sequence). V lost 3 bases, J lost 6 bases, and 10 bases lay in between.

V gene TRBV7-8 combines with J gene TRBJ2-1; 11 nucleotides line up with TRBD2. The J call may be faulty, since TRBJ2-7 better matches the DNA end. Looked up from germline, CDR1 is SGHVS and CDR2 is FQNEAQ. CDR3 length: 17 residues. The CDR3 protein is CASRPPLSGGVYNEQYF. The DNA for the CDR3 is TGTGCCAGCAGGCCCCCTCTTAGCGGGGGGGTCTACAATGAGCAGTACTTC.

The V and J genes are TRBV6-5 and TRBJ1-2; TRBD1 matches 9 bases. The CDR3 extends over 14 amino acids. The V segment lost 6 bases and the J segment 8 bases; nucleotides outside the gene matches: 10. Germline values: CDR1 MNHEY, CDR2 SVGAGI. The CDR3: CASSSGQGSRGYTF. The CDR3 DNA follows: TGTGCCAGCAGCTCAGGACAGGGGTCACGGGGCTACACCTTC.

The chain joins TRBV7-2 to TRBJ2-5; D is ambiguous. Trimming removed 3 bases from V and 5 bases from J, with 13 bases in between. Germline assignment: CDR1 SGHTA and CDR2 FQGNSA. The CDR3 loop spans 14 amino acids. In DNA, the CDR3 is TGTGCCAGCAGCTTCGGGCAGTTTGTGGAGACCCAGTACTTC. Encoded protein: CASSFGQFVETQYF.

In its sample, this clonotype was seen a few times. The chain is built from TRBV12-3 or TRBV12-4 and TRBJ2-2; TRBD1 matches 7 bases. This CDR3 contains 15 residues. The junction had 3 bases not matched to a gene; V was cut back by 3 bases and J by 2 bases. The CDR3, as DNA: TGTGCCAGCAGTTTCGACAGGGTCAACACCGGGGAGCTGTTTTTT. Translating it yields CASSFDRVNTGELFF.

The gene calls are TRBV18 and TRBJ2-5; tentatively, D is TRBD1 or TRBD2 (6 bases each). Germline assignment: CDR1 KGHSH and CDR2 LQKENI. Trimming pared 2 bases from V and 4 bases from J, leaving 20 bases between. This CDR3 has 17 residues. CDR3 protein: CASSPLLGGRGRETQYF. The CDR3 DNA follows: TGTGCCAGCTCACCATTACTGGGGGGCCGTGGGAGAGAGACCCAGTACTTC.

V is TRBV20-1 and J is TRBJ1-6, with D maybe TRBD1 (6 bases). Deletions cut 3 bases from V and 10 bases from J, with 16 bases between. The CDR3 totals 14 residues. The V gene's germline CDR1 is DFQATT and CDR2 SNEGSKA (reference sequence). The CDR3 DNA reads TGCAGTGCTAGTTCTGGCAGGGGAGCCTCACCCCTCCACTTT. Amino acid sequence: CSASSGRGASPLHF.

The chain recombines TRBV7-2 with TRBJ2-5; a weak D match, TRBD2 (6 bases). The V gene's germline CDR1 is SGHTA and CDR2 FQGNSA. The V gene lost 4 bases and the J gene lost 4 bases, with 16 bases spanning the gap. The CDR3 runs 15 residues. The CDR3 DNA reads TGTGCCAGCAGCTCGGCCGCGGTGGAGGGAGAGACCCAGTACTTC. Encoded protein: CASSSAAVEGETQYF.

This clonotype appeared a few times. CDR3 region: CSAEKARDTEAFF. The CDR3 DNA sequence: TGCAGTGCCGAAAAGGCTAGAGACACTGAAGCTTTCTTT. This chain links TRBV20-1 with TRBJ1-1; unclear D gene. CDR1 and CDR2 (germline): DFQATT, SNEGSKA (reference sequence). This CDR3 comprises 13 residues. The V gene lost 6 bases and the J gene lost 3 bases, with 14 bases spanning the gap.

This clonotype was counted between two and nine times. The rearrangement links TRBV27 to TRBJ2-1; 14 nucleotides match TRBD2. The CDR3 totals 17 residues. The V gene's germline CDR1 is MNHEY and CDR2 SMNVEV (reference sequence). After removal of 4 bases from V and 7 bases from J, the junction contained 9 bases not matched to a gene. This chain's CDR3 is CASSSIGGLAGVNEQFF. The CDR3, as DNA: TGTGCCAGCAGTTCGATCGGGGGACTAGCGGGGGTAAATGAGCAGTTCTTC.

As for this clonotype: At one of its ends the junction is not consistent with the germline gene, which may arise from a read error. The V gene is TRBV3-1, the J gene TRBJ1-1, with D unclear. The CDR3 is 13 residues long. Germline CDR1 reads LGHDT; CDR2 reads YNNKEL (reference sequence). The DNA for the CDR3 is TGTGCCAGCAGCGATCAGGTGAACACTGAAGTTTTCTTT. As protein: CASSDQVNTEVFF. The whole variable domain, remainder taken from reference TRBV3-1 and TRBJ1-1, is DTAVSQTPKYLVTQMGNDKSIKCEQNLGHDTMYWYKQDSKKFLKIMFSYNNKELIINETVPNRFSPKSPDKAHLNLHINSLELGDSAVYFCASSDQVNTEVFFGQGTRLTVV.

This clonotype was found a few times. The genes are TRBV7-2 and TRBJ2-7; perhaps TRBD1 as D (5 bases). The CDR3 sequence is 15 residues long. Trimming took off 5 bases at V and 0 bases at J, with 14 bases between the two ends. Per germline, CDR1 SGHTA and CDR2 FQGNSA. The CDR3 DNA reads as TGTGCCAGCAGCCCTCTGGACATTAGCTCCTACGAGCAGTACTTC. Its translation is CASSPLDISSYEQYF.

This clonotype was seen only a few times. The rearrangement joins TRBV7-8 to TRBJ2-5; tentative D call: TRBD1 (5 bases). V dropped 7 bases and J dropped 2 bases, with 14 bases sitting between them. The CDR3 length is 14 residues. Germline lookup yields CDR1 SGHVS and CDR2 FQNEAQ. The CDR3 DNA follows: TGTGCCAGCAACCTCCAGGGCACTCAAGAGACCCAGTACTTC. Translation: CASNLQGTQETQYF.

This rearrangement joins TRBV10-2 to TRBJ2-1; 10 nucleotides align to TRBD2. This CDR3 is 17 amino acids long. V shed 0 bases and J 2 bases; nucleotides not matched to a gene: 4. The V gene's germline CDR1 is WSHSY and CDR2 SAAADI. CDR3 protein: CASSESKRGGAYNEQFF. CDR3 bases: TGCGCCAGCAGTGAGTCGAAGCGGGGGGGAGCCTACAATGAGCAGTTCTTC.

This rearrangement joins TRBV7-2 to TRBJ2-7; TRBD2 agrees at 11 bases. The V gene end was trimmed by 3 bases and the J gene end by 6 bases; junction bases not matched to a gene: 7. The CDR3 loop spans 15 amino acids. CDR1 and CDR2 from the germline V gene are SGHTA and FQGNSA. The DNA of the CDR3 is TGTGCCAGCAGCTTGAGGCTAGCGGGGGGTATCGAGCAGTACTTC. This gives the protein CASSLRLAGGIEQYF.

The CDR3 DNA follows: TGTGCCAGCACCCAGTCGGCGGGGAATTCACCCCTCCACTTT. This encodes CASTQSAGNSPLHF. The V call is TRBV9, the J call TRBJ1-6; D call uncertain. V shed 6 bases and J shed 7 bases, with 14 bases lying between them. Germline CDR1 and CDR2: SGDLS and YYNGEE. The CDR3 length is 14 residues.

The CDR3 DNA sequence: TGTGCCAGCAGTCTACTCTCGACAGGGCGTAACGAGCAGTACTTC. This gives the protein CASSLLSTGRNEQYF. The chain uses TRBV28 and TRBJ2-7; 7 bases line up with TRBD1. Germline trimming cut 5 bases from V and 5 bases from J; bases unmatched to any gene: 12. This CDR3 has 15 amino acids. Germline CDR1 reads MDHEN; CDR2 reads SYDVKM.